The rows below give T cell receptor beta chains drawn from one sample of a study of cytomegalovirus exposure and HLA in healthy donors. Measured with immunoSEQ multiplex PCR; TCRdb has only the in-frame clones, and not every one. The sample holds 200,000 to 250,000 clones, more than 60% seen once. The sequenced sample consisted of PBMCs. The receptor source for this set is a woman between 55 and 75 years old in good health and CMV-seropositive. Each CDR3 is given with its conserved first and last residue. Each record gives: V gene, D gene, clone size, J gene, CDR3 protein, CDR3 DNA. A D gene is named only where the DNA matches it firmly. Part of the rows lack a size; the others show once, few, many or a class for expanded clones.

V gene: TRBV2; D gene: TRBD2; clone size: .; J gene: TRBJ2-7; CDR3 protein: CASSDGREYEQYF; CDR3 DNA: TGTGCCAGCAGTGACGGGAGGGAGTACGAGCAGTACTTC
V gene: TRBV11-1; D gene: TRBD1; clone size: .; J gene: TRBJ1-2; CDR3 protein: CASSPDRAYGYTF; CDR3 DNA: TGTGCCAGCAGCCCAGACAGGGCGTATGGCTACACCTTC
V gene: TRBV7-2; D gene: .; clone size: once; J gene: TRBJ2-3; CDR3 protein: CASSSLAGTDTQYF; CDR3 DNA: TGTGCCAGCAGCTCCCTCGCGGGGACAGATACGCAGTATTTT
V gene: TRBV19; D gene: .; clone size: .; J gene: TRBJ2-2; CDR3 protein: CASSKWGETGELFF; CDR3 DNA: TGTGCCAGTAGTAAATGGGGGGAAACCGGGGAGCTGTTTTTT
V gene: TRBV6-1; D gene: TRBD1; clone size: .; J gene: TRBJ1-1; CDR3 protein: CAISGTGWTEAFF; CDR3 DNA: TGTGCCATTTCCGGGACAGGGTGGACTGAAGCTTTCTTT
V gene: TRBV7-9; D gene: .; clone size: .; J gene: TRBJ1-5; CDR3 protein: CASSAREVGNQPQHF; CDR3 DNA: TGTGCCAGCAGCGCAAGGGAGGTTGGCAATCAGCCCCAGCATTTT
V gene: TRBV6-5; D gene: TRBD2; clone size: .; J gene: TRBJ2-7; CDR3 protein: CASSYLGTSGHEQYF; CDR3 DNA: TGTGCCAGCAGTTACCTCGGGACTAGCGGCCACGAGCAGTACTTC
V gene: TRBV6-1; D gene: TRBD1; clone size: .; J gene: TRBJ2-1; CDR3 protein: CASTGQGNEQFF; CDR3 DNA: TGTGCCAGCACGGGACAGGGGAATGAGCAGTTCTTC
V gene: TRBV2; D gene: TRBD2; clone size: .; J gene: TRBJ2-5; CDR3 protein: CASKRGLAGSWETQYF; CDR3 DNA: TGTGCCAGCAAAAGGGGACTAGCGGGATCGTGGGAGACCCAGTACTTC
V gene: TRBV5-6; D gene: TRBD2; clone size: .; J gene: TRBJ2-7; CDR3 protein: CASRINRLAGADEQYF; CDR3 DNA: TGTGCCAGCAGGATTAACCGACTAGCGGGAGCGGACGAGCAGTACTTC
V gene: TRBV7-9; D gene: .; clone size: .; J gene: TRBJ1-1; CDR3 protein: CASSLSMNTEAFF; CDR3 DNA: TGTGCCAGCAGCTTATCTATGAACACTGAAGCTTTCTTT
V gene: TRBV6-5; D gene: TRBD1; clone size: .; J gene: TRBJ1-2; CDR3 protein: CASSTPGQGNGYTF; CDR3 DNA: TGTGCCAGCAGTACCCCGGGACAGGGGAATGGCTACACCTTC
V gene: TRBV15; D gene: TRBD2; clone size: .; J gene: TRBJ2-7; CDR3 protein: CATSRVAGYEQYF; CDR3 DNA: TGTGCCACCAGCAGAGTAGCGGGATACGAGCAGTACTTC
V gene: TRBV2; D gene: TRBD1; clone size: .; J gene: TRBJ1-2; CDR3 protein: CASKRGTGGDGYTF; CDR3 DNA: TGTGCCAGCAAGAGGGGGACAGGGGGCGATGGCTACACCTTC
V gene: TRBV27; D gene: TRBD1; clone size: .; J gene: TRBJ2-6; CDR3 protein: CASSRRTGGSGANVLTF; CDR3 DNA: TGTGCCAGCAGTCGTAGGACAGGGGGTTCTGGGGCCAACGTCCTGACTTTC
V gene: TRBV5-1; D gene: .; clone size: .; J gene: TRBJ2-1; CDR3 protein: CASSLVGRASYNEQFF; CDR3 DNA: TGCGCCAGCAGCTTGGTGGGCAGGGCGTCCTACAATGAGCAGTTCTTC
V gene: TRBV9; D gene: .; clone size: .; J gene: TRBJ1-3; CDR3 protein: CASEPGSSGNTIYF; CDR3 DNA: TGTGCCAGCGAGCCCGGGAGCTCTGGAAACACCATATATTTT
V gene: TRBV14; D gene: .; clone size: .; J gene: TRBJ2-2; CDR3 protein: CASSQEFNTGELFF; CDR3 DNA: TGTGCCAGCAGCCAAGAATTTAATACCGGGGAGCTGTTTTTT
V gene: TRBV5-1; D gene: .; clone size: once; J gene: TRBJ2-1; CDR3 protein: CASSLDPPPGQGVAEQFF; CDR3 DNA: TGCGCCAGCAGCTTGGACCCCCCGCCGGGACAAGGTGTGGCTGAGCAGTTCTTC